This record covers a single T cell receptor beta chain. Its antigen is unidentified. The germline V and J ends were trimmed by 2 bases and 5 bases, with 15 bases remaining between them. The CDR3 has 15 amino acids. Germline V lookup: CDR1 MNHEY, CDR2 SVGAGI. This specimen belongs to a study of cytomegalovirus exposure and HLA in healthy donors. Study context: Later, an analysis reported that the 120 or so validation repertoires had used the same platform as the approximately 660 first-cohort repertoires.

The donors belonged to the roughly 130-subject validation cohort, separate from the roughly 700-subject first cohort. Findings of the study overall: Per published reports, the classifier diagnosed cytomegalovirus status with high specificity and sensitivity. Usually a TCR sequence was rare, but some public TCRs were found in many donors.

Assay: immunoSEQ multiplex PCR; the TCRdb copy retains only in-frame clones and omits some. The data hold 90,000 to 130,000 clones, with approximately 94% observed a single time. The source is a woman under 30 in good health and CMV-seronegative. The source material was PBMCs. The chain carries TRBV6-5 and TRBJ2-5, with a tentative D call TRBD2 (7 bases). CDR3 DNA sequence: TGTGCCAGCAGTTACAGGGGGGAGGGGGGTGAGACCCAGTACTTC. Its translation is CASSYRGEGGETQYF.